This T cell receptor (beta chain) appears in the sequencing data of a study of vaccination and CD4 T cells after COVID-19. Overall study: Sampling post-COVID took place a median around 99 days after diagnosis (range 35 to 161). Study outcomes and limitations: Spike mono-reactive status applied to 304 of 307 vaccine-specific clones in convalescent patients.

As concerns this clonotype: Its antigen is not identified.

TCRdb re-derived calls from the PCR reads in MiXCR, one entry per CDR3 protein. The data contain roughly 30,000 distinct CDR3 sequences, 50% to 65% of them seen just once; the ten biggest clones take up more than 5.5%. CDR1 and CDR2 from the germline V gene are LNHDA and SQIVND (reference sequence). V shed 9 bases and J 6 bases; nucleotides not matched to a gene: 13. CDR3 length: 15 amino acids. Time point described: late sampling 161 to 241 days after vaccination in a few convalescent patients. The chain employs TRBV19 and TRBJ1-5, with 8 bases identical to TRBD1. This specimen consisted of CD4+ T cells from blood, obtained about 7 months after SARS-CoV-2 vaccination. This TCR was sampled from a human donor who had recovered from COVID-19. This CDR3 is CASHDGSGGSQPQHF. The CDR3 nucleotides read TGTGCCAGCCATGACGGGTCAGGGGGCTCTCAGCCCCAGCATTTT. The whole variable domain, remainder taken from reference TRBV19 and TRBJ1-5, is DGGITQSPKYLFRKEGQNVTLSCEQNLNHDAMYWYRQDPGQGLRLIYYSQIVNDFQKGDIAEGYSVSREKKESFPLTVTSAQKNPTAFYLCASHDGSGGSQPQHFGDGTRLSIL.